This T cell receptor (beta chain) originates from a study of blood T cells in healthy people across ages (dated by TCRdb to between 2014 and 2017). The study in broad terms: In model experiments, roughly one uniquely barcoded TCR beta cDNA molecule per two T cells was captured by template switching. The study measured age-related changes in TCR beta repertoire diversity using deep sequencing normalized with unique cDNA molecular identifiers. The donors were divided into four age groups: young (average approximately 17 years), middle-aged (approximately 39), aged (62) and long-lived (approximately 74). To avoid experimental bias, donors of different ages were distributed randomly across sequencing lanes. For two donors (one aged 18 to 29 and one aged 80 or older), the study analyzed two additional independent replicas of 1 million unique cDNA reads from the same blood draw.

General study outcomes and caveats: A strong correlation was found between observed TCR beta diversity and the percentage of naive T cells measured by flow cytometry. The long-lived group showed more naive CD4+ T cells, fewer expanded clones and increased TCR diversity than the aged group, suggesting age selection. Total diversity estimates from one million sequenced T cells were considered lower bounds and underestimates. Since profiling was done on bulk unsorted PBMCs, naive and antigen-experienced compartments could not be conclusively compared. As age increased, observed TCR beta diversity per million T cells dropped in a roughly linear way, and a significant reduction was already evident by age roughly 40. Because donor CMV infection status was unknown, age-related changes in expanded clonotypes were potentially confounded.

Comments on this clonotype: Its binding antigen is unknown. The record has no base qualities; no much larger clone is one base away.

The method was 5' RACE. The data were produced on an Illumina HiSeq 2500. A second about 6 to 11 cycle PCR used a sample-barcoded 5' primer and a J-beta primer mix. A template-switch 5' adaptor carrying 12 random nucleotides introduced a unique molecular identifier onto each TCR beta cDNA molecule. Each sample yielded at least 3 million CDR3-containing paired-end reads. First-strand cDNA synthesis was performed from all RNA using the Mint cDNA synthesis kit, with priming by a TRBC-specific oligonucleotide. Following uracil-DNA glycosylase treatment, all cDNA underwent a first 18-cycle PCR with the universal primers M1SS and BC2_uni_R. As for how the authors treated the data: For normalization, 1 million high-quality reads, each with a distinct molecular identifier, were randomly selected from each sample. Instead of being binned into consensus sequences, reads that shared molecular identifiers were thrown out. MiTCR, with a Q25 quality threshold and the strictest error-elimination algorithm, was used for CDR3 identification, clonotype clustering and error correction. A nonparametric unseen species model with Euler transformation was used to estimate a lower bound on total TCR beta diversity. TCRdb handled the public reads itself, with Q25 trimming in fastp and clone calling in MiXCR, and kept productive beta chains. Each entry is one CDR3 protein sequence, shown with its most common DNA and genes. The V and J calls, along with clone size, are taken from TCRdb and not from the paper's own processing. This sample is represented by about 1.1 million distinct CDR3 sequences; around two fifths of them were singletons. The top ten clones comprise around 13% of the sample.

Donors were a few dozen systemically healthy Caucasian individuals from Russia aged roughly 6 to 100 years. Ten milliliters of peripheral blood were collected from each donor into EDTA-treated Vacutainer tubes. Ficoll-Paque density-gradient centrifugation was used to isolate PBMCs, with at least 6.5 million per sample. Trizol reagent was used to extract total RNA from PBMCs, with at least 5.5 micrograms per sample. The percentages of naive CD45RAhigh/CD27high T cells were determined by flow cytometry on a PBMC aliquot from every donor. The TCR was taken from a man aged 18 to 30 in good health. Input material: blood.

The nucleotide sequence is given as TGTGCCAGCAGCCAAGAAGTGTCCGGGGTGGATGGCTACACCTTC. The encoded protein is CASSQEVSGVDGYTF. Recombination linked TRBV3-1 to TRBJ1-2, with the D gene too uncertain to name. V is pared back by 0 bases and J by 6 bases, with 14 bases lying between the germline termini. CDR3 length: 15 amino acids, cysteine to phenylalanine. The retained sequence is limited to the CDR3, 45 bases, with the frame set at the first base. CDR1 and CDR2 are drawn from the germline V gene (reference sequence): LGHDT, YNNKEL.